Listed here are 6 T cell receptor beta chains from one sample, sequenced in a study of cytomegalovirus exposure and HLA in healthy donors. This PCR relied on a set of 60 Vbeta primers and 13 Jbeta primers. Measured with immunoSEQ multiplex PCR; TCRdb has only the in-frame clones, and not every one. The sample yields about 140,000 clones, approximately 80% seen once. Source material: PBMCs. The source is a man aged 35 to 55 in good health and CMV-seropositive.

In its sample, this clone was seen once. V is TRBV6-5 and J is TRBJ1-2; no clear D gene. The CDR3 has 15 residues. V shed 6 bases and J shed 8 bases, with 22 bases lying between them. Germline values: CDR1 MNHEY, CDR2 SVGAGI. CDR3 residues: CASSPGVLGLGGYTF. Here the CDR3 DNA reads TGTGCCAGCAGCCCCGGGGTCCTCGGACTCGGCGGCTACACCTTC.

This clone was seen a handful of times. The V call is TRBV9, the J call TRBJ2-2, with 7 nucleotides matching TRBD2. The CDR3 has 16 amino acids. CDR1 and CDR2 (germline): SGDLS, YYNGEE. Trimming removed 4 bases from V and 1 base from J; junction bases left unmatched: 7. DNA for the CDR3: TGTGCCAGCAGCTCCCGGAGCGGGGAGAACACCGGGGAGCTGTTTTTT. It codes for CASSSRSGENTGELFF.

The rearrangement uses TRBV2 and TRBJ2-3, with 9 positions matching TRBD2. Germline CDR1 SNHLY, CDR2 FYNNEI. Unmatched junction bases numbered 12, after V lost 6 bases and J lost 5 bases. CDR3 length equals 16 residues. The CDR3 is CASSLNGGGVRDTQYF. The CDR3 nucleotides read TGTGCCAGCAGCTTAAATGGCGGGGGGGTTAGAGATACGCAGTATTTT.

CDR3 region: CASSLGQGIVETQYF. CDR3 bases: TGTGCCAGCAGCTTAGGACAGGGGATCGTCGAGACCCAGTACTTC. This rearrangement joins TRBV11-1 to TRBJ2-5; 8 bases match TRBD1. Looked up from germline, CDR1 is SGHAT and CDR2 is FQDESV (reference sequence). The CDR3 sequence is 15 residues long. Unmatched junction bases numbered 6, after V lost 1 base and J lost 5 bases.

The chain combines TRBV18 with TRBJ1-5; the D is unclear. This CDR3 comprises 15 residues. V was clipped by 1 base and J by 7 bases, with 14 bases between them. Germline lookup yields CDR1 KGHSH and CDR2 LQKENI. The CDR3 protein is CASSPLEGSEQPQHF. The CDR3 nucleotides read TGTGCCAGCTCACCACTGGAGGGAAGCGAGCAGCCCCAGCATTTT. Complete variable domain (other parts from reference TRBV18 and TRBJ1-5): NAGVMQNPRHLVRRRGQEARLRCSPMKGHSHVYWYRQLPEEGLKFMVYLQKENIIDESGMPKERFSAEFPKEGPSILRIQQVVRGDSAAYFCASSPLEGSEQPQHFGDGTRLSIL.

The rearrangement uses TRBV6-1 and TRBJ2-3, with 7 bases lining up with TRBD2. The CDR3 loop spans 13 amino acids. Trimming cost V 10 bases and J 5 bases; bases outside gene matches: 9. Germline CDR1 reads MNHNS; CDR2 reads SASEGT. In DNA, the CDR3 is TGTGCCATCTCTAGCGGTCCCGTAGATACGCAGTATTTT. Its translation is CAISSGPVDTQYF.